A selection of T cell receptor beta chains follows, all from one sample in a study of molecular identifiers for immune sequencing clone quantification. TCRdb called the PCR reads again in MiXCR, with one record for every CDR3 protein. The sample contains roughly 630,000 distinct CDR3 sequences, over 25% of which appear only once. The sample comprised naive CD8+ T cells from blood, with Jurkat cell RNA spiked in. The source is a human donor in good health. Some libraries in this study had Jurkat cell RNA spiked in. CDR3s include the opening cysteine and the closing phenylalanine or tryptophan. The D gene is left open where the match is weak. Part of the rows lack a size; the others show once, few, many or a class for expanded clones.

V	J	size	D	length	CDR3	DNA
TRBV20-1	TRBJ2-7	many	TRBD2	15	CSARVSGTSSYEQYF	TGCAGTGCTAGAGTTTCAGGGACTAGCTCCTACGAGCAGTACTTC
TRBV5-1	TRBJ2-1	few	TRBD1	14	CASSPGTGANEQFF	TGCGCCAGCAGCCCCGGGACAGGGGCCAATGAGCAGTTCTTC
TRBV19	TRBJ2-1	few	-	14	CASSIGRTYNEQFF	TGTGCCAGTAGTATCGGGAGAACCTACAATGAGCAGTTCTTC
TRBV21-1	TRBJ1-1	-	-	14	CASSPPAGCTEAFF	TGTGCCAGCAGCCCCCCCGCAGGGTGCACTGAAGCTTTCTTT
TRBV5-6	TRBJ2-7	-	TRBD2	13	CASSFWLAGEQYF	TGTGCCAGCAGCTTCTGGCTAGCGGGCGAGCAGTACTTC
TRBV19	TRBJ2-4	many	TRBD1	14	CASSISLGQPIQYF	TGTGCCAGTAGTATATCCCTGGGACAGCCTATTCAGTACTTC
TRBV20-1	TRBJ2-3	few	-	13	CRGDWGFTDTQYF	TGCAGGGGGGACTGGGGTTTCACAGATACGCAGTATTTT
TRBV30	TRBJ2-1	-	TRBD2	11	CAWNAGGEQFF	TGTGCCTGGAACGCGGGGGGAGAGCAGTTCTTC
TRBV5-3	TRBJ2-7	few	-	15	CASTEIPPKTYEQYF	TGTGCCAGCACCGAAATCCCCCCTAAGACCTACGAGCAGTACTTC
TRBV3-1	TRBJ2-3	-	-	16	CASSQVAGWSTDTQYF	TGTGCCAGCAGCCAAGTTGCAGGGTGGAGCACAGATACGCAGTATTTT
TRBV11-1	TRBJ2-7	few	-	15	CASSFGQGPTYEQYF	TGTGCCAGCAGCTTTGGGCAGGGGCCGACCTACGAGCAGTACTTC
TRBV12-3/TRBV12-4	TRBJ2-2	few	TRBD2	16	CASSIRGLAVTGELFF	TGTGCCAGCAGCATCCGGGGACTAGCGGTAACCGGGGAGCTGTTTTTT
TRBV7-2	TRBJ1-4	few	-	14	CASSLPGSNEKLFF	TGTGCCAGCAGCCTACCAGGTTCTAATGAAAAACTGTTTTTT
TRBV27	TRBJ2-7	few	-	13	CASSSAETYEQYF	TGTGCCAGCAGTTCCGCAGAAACCTACGAGCAGTACTTC
TRBV19	TRBJ1-5	many	TRBD1	15	CASSISGRGYQPQHF	TGTGCCAGTAGTATATCTGGCAGGGGGTATCAGCCCCAGCATTTT
TRBV29-1	TRBJ2-5	many	TRBD2	15	CSVETAGGSLETQYF	TGCAGCGTTGAAACAGCGGGAGGGTCGTTAGAGACCCAGTACTTC
TRBV12-3/TRBV12-4	TRBJ2-3	many	TRBD2	15	CASLQTSARTDTQYF	TGTGCCAGCTTACAGACTAGCGCTCGCACAGATACGCAGTATTTT
TRBV29-1	TRBJ2-1	many	-	11	CSVETYNEQFF	TGCAGCGTTGAAACCTACAATGAGCAGTTCTTC
TRBV6-2/TRBV6-3	TRBJ1-6	few	-	17	CASRYGPADSYNSPLHF	TGTGCCAGCCGCTACGGGCCAGCGGATTCCTATAATTCACCCCTCCACTTT
TRBV6-6	TRBJ2-5	-	TRBD1	18	CASTKTPPGQPYQEPQYF	TGTGCCAGCACTAAAACGCCACCGGGACAGCCCTACCAAGAGCCCCAGTACTTC
TRBV20-1	TRBJ2-3	few	TRBD2	16	CSARYRLAGATDTQYF	TGCAGTGCTAGATATAGACTAGCGGGAGCTACAGATACGCAGTATTTT
TRBV4-3	TRBJ2-7	many	TRBD1	12	CASSHNRGEQYF	TGCGCCAGCAGCCACAACAGGGGTGAGCAGTACTTC
TRBV4-1	TRBJ2-2	many	-	11	CASSQYGELFF	TGCGCCAGCAGCCAATACGGGGAGCTGTTTTTT
TRBV29-1	TRBJ1-2	many	TRBD1	12	CSVESGGVGYTF	TGCAGCGTTGAATCAGGGGGCGTTGGCTACACCTTC
TRBV25-1	TRBJ1-5	few	-	10	CASSEKPQHF	TGTGCCAGCAGTGAGAAGCCCCAGCATTTT
TRBV20-1	TRBJ2-7	many	TRBD2	14	CSASNLAGGYEQYF	TGCAGTGCTAGTAACCTAGCGGGGGGATACGAGCAGTACTTC
TRBV9	TRBJ2-2	many	TRBD1	16	CASSAIGQGYTGELFF	TGTGCCAGCAGCGCCATAGGACAGGGTTACACCGGGGAGCTGTTTTTT
TRBV7-9	TRBJ2-2	few	-	14	CASSLVSPHGELFF	TGTGCCAGCAGCTTAGTCAGTCCCCACGGGGAGCTGTTTTTT
TRBV5-1	TRBJ2-3	many	TRBD2	19	CASSLDLGLPYGLADTQYF	TGCGCCAGCAGCTTGGATTTAGGCCTTCCTTATGGACTAGCAGATACGCAGTATTTT
TRBV7-9	TRBJ2-2	-	TRBD2	17	CASSSGLAGVFTGELFF	TGTGCCAGCAGCTCAGGACTAGCGGGAGTGTTCACCGGGGAGCTGTTTTTT
TRBV30	TRBJ2-7	many	-	13	CAWSEQGAREQYF	TGTGCCTGGAGTGAACAGGGTGCCCGCGAGCAGTACTTC
TRBV12-3/TRBV12-4	TRBJ2-3	-	-	12	CASRSITDTQYF	TGTGCCAGCAGATCGATCACAGATACGCAGTATTTT
TRBV7-6	TRBJ2-1	many	TRBD2	16	CASSLVSGIAYNEQFF	TGTGCCAGCAGCTTAGTTAGCGGGATCGCCTACAATGAGCAGTTCTTC
TRBV27	TRBJ2-3	many	TRBD2	17	CASRFIAGALGFDTQYF	TGTGCCAGCAGATTTATAGCGGGAGCGCTCGGTTTCGATACGCAGTATTTT
TRBV20-1	TRBJ2-3	once	TRBD2	16	CSARVLAGTSRGTQYF	TGCAGTGCTAGAGTACTAGCGGGGACCTCGAGGGGTACGCAGTATTTT
TRBV6-2/TRBV6-3	TRBJ2-5	-	-	12	CASSGDVETQYF	TGTGCCAGCAGTGGGGACGTAGAGACCCAGTACTTC
TRBV7-6	TRBJ2-6	many	TRBD2	19	CASSLTSGARLSGANVLTF	TGTGCCAGCAGCCTGACTAGCGGTGCCCGCCTTTCTGGGGCCAACGTCCTGACTTTC
TRBV11-2	TRBJ2-5	few	-	15	CASSLGLWGQETQYF	TGTGCCAGCAGCTTAGGTCTGTGGGGGCAAGAGACCCAGTACTTC
TRBV24-1	TRBJ2-4	once	-	16	CATSETATQAKNIQYF	TGTGCCACCAGTGAGACAGCTACACAAGCCAAAAACATTCAGTACTTC
TRBV7-9	TRBJ1-1	many	-	14	CASSRPGLNTEAFF	TGTGCCAGCAGCCGACCAGGCTTGAACACTGAAGCTTTCTTT
TRBV4-3	TRBJ2-3	once	TRBD2	21	CASSQETPPSGRGYSTDTQYF	TGCGCCAGCAGCCAAGAGACTCCACCTAGCGGGAGGGGTTATAGCACAGATACGCAGTATTTT
TRBV5-6	TRBJ1-1	many	TRBD1	15	CASSTRGQMNTEAFF	TGTGCCAGCAGCACTAGGGGGCAGATGAACACTGAAGCTTTCTTT
TRBV6-2/TRBV6-3	TRBJ1-5	many	-	16	CASSYLGGSGNQPQHF	TGTGCCAGCAGTTACTTGGGGGGATCAGGCAATCAGCCCCAGCATTTT
TRBV4-2	TRBJ1-1	many	-	14	CASSPLPTNTEAFF	TGTGCCAGCAGCCCTCTCCCGACCAACACTGAAGCTTTCTTT
TRBV27	TRBJ2-7	many	-	13	CASSPTASYEQYF	TGTGCCAGCAGCCCGACGGCGTCCTACGAGCAGTACTTC
TRBV7-9	TRBJ1-5	-	-	14	CASSPHGGNQPQHF	TGTGCCAGCAGCCCGCATGGGGGGAATCAGCCCCAGCATTTT
TRBV3-1	TRBJ2-5	-	TRBD1	16	CASSQVGTGLKGTQYF	TGTGCCAGCAGCCAAGTAGGGACAGGGTTGAAGGGGACCCAGTACTTC
TRBV6-2/TRBV6-3	TRBJ2-7	many	-	12	CASSWDQYEQYF	TGTGCCAGCAGTTGGGACCAGTACGAGCAGTACTTC
TRBV2	TRBJ1-5	many	-	16	CASSDLGWRGNQPQHF	TGTGCCAGCAGTGACTTGGGGTGGAGAGGCAATCAGCCCCAGCATTTT
TRBV18	TRBJ2-1	-	TRBD2	17	CASSLLAGEGNYNEQFF	TGTGCCAGCTCATTGCTAGCGGGTGAAGGTAACTACAATGAGCAGTTCTTC
TRBV21-1	TRBJ2-2	few	-	14	CASSKSTNTGELFF	TGTGCCAGCAGCAAAAGCACCAACACCGGGGAGCTGTTTTTT
TRBV27	TRBJ2-3	-	-	15	CASSLDFWGTDTQYF	TGTGCCAGCAGTTTAGATTTTTGGGGGACAGATACGCAGTATTTT
TRBV3-1	TRBJ2-7	few	-	14	CASSQENYLYEQYF	TGTGCCAGCAGCCAAGAGAACTACCTCTACGAGCAGTACTTC
TRBV13	TRBJ2-5	many	TRBD2	14	CASSSALAGETQYF	TGTGCCAGCAGCAGTGCACTAGCGGGGGAGACCCAGTACTTC
TRBV11-2	TRBJ2-7	once	TRBD1	15	CASSLTGTAPYEQYF	TGTGCCAGCAGCTTAACTGGGACAGCCCCTTACGAGCAGTACTTC
TRBV9	TRBJ2-7	many	-	15	CASSAPGTPAYEQYF	TGTGCCAGCAGCGCTCCCGGGACACCAGCCTACGAGCAGTACTTC
TRBV5-4	TRBJ1-2	few	-	13	CASSEGQHYGYTF	TGTGCCAGCAGCGAAGGGCAGCACTATGGCTACACCTTC
TRBV29-1	TRBJ2-7	many	-	11	CSSVDAGEQYF	TGCAGCAGTGTTGATGCGGGCGAGCAGTACTTC
TRBV4-3	TRBJ1-3	-	-	15	CASSQDRGSGNAIYF	TGCGCCAGCAGCCAAGATAGAGGCTCTGGAAACGCCATATATTTT
TRBV4-3	TRBJ2-4	few	-	15	CASSQEIQGENIQYF	TGCGCCAGCAGCCAAGAGATTCAAGGAGAGAACATTCAGTACTTC